The 32 T cell receptor beta chains listed next were all sequenced from one sample in a study of OX40 agonist ivuxolimab in advanced cancers. Sequenced by immunoSEQ multiplex PCR; TCRdb stores in-frame clones only, minus some. The repertoire holds about 40,000 clones, 80% to 90% seen once, with roughly 0.53% in the top ten. The material sequenced was CD4+ or CD8+ T cells sorted from blood, taken in a trial of the OX40 agonist ivuxolimab. Source of these receptors: an adult with an advanced solid tumor such as melanoma, head and neck, liver or kidney cancer.

This clone was observed a few times. The chain recombines TRBV29-1 with TRBJ2-1, with D possibly being TRBD1 (6 bases). The germline V gene has CDR1 SQVTM and CDR2 ANQGSEA. Trimming stripped 2 bases from V and 4 bases from J, with 12 bases between. The CDR3 extends over 14 amino acids. CDR3 loop: CSVEWSGAYNEQFF. In nucleotides, the CDR3 is TGCAGCGTTGAATGGTCAGGGGCGTACAATGAGCAGTTCTTC.

The J gene is TRBJ1-3, the V gene TRBV5-1; 8 nucleotides agree with TRBD1. The germline V gene encodes CDR1 SGHRS and CDR2 YFSETQ. This CDR3 has 15 amino acids. J was trimmed by 2 bases and V by 6 bases; bases with no gene match: 7. The CDR3 sequence: CASTPTGAAGNTIYF. CDR3 DNA: TGCGCCAGCACCCCGACAGGGGCGGCTGGAAACACCATATATTTT. Based on the CDR3 plus reference TRBV5-1 and TRBJ1-3, the full variable domain is KAGVTQTPRYLIKTRGQQVTLSCSPISGHRSVSWYQQTPGQGLQFLFEYFSETQRNKGNFPGRFSGRQFSNSRSEMNVSTLELGDSALYLCASTPTGAAGNTIYFGEGSWLTVV.

This chain uses TRBV5-1 with TRBJ1-5, with a possible D match to TRBD1 (6 bases). V dropped 1 base and J dropped 4 bases, with 12 bases sitting between them. Germline CDR1 and CDR2: SGHRS and YFSETQ. The CDR3 has 15 amino acids. The CDR3 loop is CASSLISGTNQPQHF. CDR3 nucleotide sequence: TGCGCCAGCAGCTTGATTTCAGGGACAAATCAGCCCCAGCATTTT.

The chain has TRBV9 and TRBJ1-1; D is undetermined. Germline V CDR1 and CDR2: SGDLS, YYNGEE. Trimming took 0 bases from V and 0 from J, leaving 6 bases between them. The CDR3 covers 14 residues. The CDR3, as DNA: TGTGCCAGCAGCGTAGCCGGGCTGAACACTGAAGCTTTCTTT. This encodes CASSVAGLNTEAFF.

For the CDR3, the DNA is TGTGCCAGCAGCGGGGCCAACTCCTACAATGAGCAGTTCTTC. Amino acid sequence: CASSGANSYNEQFF. This rearrangement joins TRBV9 to TRBJ2-1; no reliable D call. V was trimmed by 3 bases and J by 0 bases, leaving 7 bases between them. The germline V gene has CDR1 SGDLS and CDR2 YYNGEE. The CDR3 loop spans 14 amino acids.

The genes are TRBV6-1 and TRBJ1-4; D ambiguous. Trimming cost V 5 bases and J 0 bases, with 7 bases left between them. The germline V gene encodes CDR1 MNHNS and CDR2 SASEGT. CDR3 size: 14 residues. The CDR3 bases are TGTGCCAGCAGTATAACAGCAACTAATGAAAAACTGTTTTTT. Protein product: CASSITATNEKLFF.

This sequence joins TRBV6-5 and TRBJ1-2, with no clear D. The CDR3 is 15 residues long. The germline CDR1 and CDR2 sequences are MNHEY and SVGAGI. V was pared by 2 bases and J by 4 bases, with 14 bases between. CDR3 sequence: CASSYPAGDFYGYTF. As DNA, the CDR3 is TGTGCCAGCAGTTACCCGGCAGGAGATTTCTATGGCTACACCTTC.

The chain carries TRBV6-5 and TRBJ1-3; no clear D. The germline V gene has CDR1 MNHEY and CDR2 SVGAGI. The CDR3 sequence is 13 residues long. V shed 5 bases and J shed 4 bases, with 9 bases lying between them. Written as DNA, the CDR3 is TGTGCCAGCAGTCAGGACTTGGGAAACACCATATATTTT. The encoded protein is CASSQDLGNTIYF.

J is TRBJ2-5 and V is TRBV5-4, with D perhaps assigned TRBD1 or TRBD2 (5 bases each). V lost 0 bases and J 1 base, leaving 10 bases between the germline ends. Germline values: CDR1 SGHNT, CDR2 YYREEE (reference sequence). This CDR3 has 15 residues. The CDR3 is CASSLAGGGQETQYF. The DNA of the CDR3 is TGTGCCAGCAGCTTGGCCGGTGGGGGCCAAGAGACCCAGTACTTC.

This chain joins TRBV6-1 and TRBJ2-3, with 7 nucleotides matching TRBD1. Germline V gene sequence: CDR1 MNHNS, CDR2 SASEGT. The CDR3 is 16 amino acids. Trimming took 3 bases from V and 4 from J; bases not matched to a gene: 10. The CDR3 loop reads CASSDRGSVSPDTQYF. The CDR3 DNA follows: TGTGCCAGCAGTGACAGGGGGTCGGTATCGCCAGATACGCAGTATTTT.

This chain links TRBV6-1 with TRBJ1-5; 9 bases agree with TRBD1. J lost 2 bases, V lost 4 bases, and 12 bases had no gene match. Germline V gene data show CDR1 as MNHNS and CDR2 as SASEGT. The CDR3 loop spans 18 amino acids. CDR3 sequence: CASSVSRDRERGNQPQHF. The CDR3 DNA sequence: TGTGCCAGCAGTGTTAGCCGGGACAGGGAAAGAGGCAATCAGCCCCAGCATTTT.

This clone was counted once. This chain joins TRBV9 and TRBJ2-3; possible D gene TRBD2, 5 bases. The CDR3 is made up of 15 amino acids. V was clipped by 0 bases and J by 0 bases, with 8 bases between them. From germline, CDR1 is SGDLS and CDR2 YYNGEE. In DNA form, the CDR3 reads TGTGCCAGCAGCGTAGCCGGGATTAGCACAGATACGCAGTATTTT. Protein sequence: CASSVAGISTDTQYF.

This chain connects TRBV28 to TRBJ1-3; TRBD1 matches 7 bases. Looked up from germline, CDR1 is MDHEN and CDR2 is SYDVKM. V lost 8 bases, J lost 3 bases, and 7 bases stayed unmatched. The CDR3 covers 14 residues. CDR3 sequence (DNA): TGTGCCAGCGCCCCCGGGACAGTTGGAAACACCATATATTTT. Translating gives CASAPGTVGNTIYF.

This clone was counted a few times. V and J are TRBV5-1 and TRBJ1-5; no clear D gene. Trimming removed 0 bases at V and 7 bases at J, with 8 bases between. Germline CDR1 is SGHRS and CDR2 is YFSETQ. The CDR3 extends over 13 amino acids. Written as DNA, the CDR3 is TGCGCCAGCAGCTTGGACAGCGGGCAGCCCCAGCATTTT. Translation gives CASSLDSGQPQHF.

V gene TRBV9 combines with J gene TRBJ1-1, with a tentative D call TRBD1 (6 bases). In germline, CDR1 is SGDLS, CDR2 YYNGEE. Trimming cost V 7 bases and J 0 bases, with 16 bases left between them. The CDR3 loop spans 15 amino acids. DNA for the CDR3: TGTGCCAGCGCGAAGGGGGGGCCCATGAACACTGAAGCTTTCTTT. As protein: CASAKGGPMNTEAFF.

The rearrangement joins TRBV4-3 to TRBJ2-7; the match to TRBD2 covers 8 bases. This CDR3 has 14 residues. The V gene's germline CDR1 is LGHNA and CDR2 YSLEER. Losses at the gene ends were 1 base for V and 3 bases for J; bases not matched to a gene: 2. CDR3 nucleotide sequence: TGCGCCAGCAGCCAAGCGGGGGGGGGCTACGAGCAGTACTTC. Amino acids: CASSQAGGGYEQYF.

The J gene is TRBJ1-2, the V gene TRBV10-3, with no clear D. V was trimmed by 2 bases and J by 8 bases, leaving 12 bases between them. The CDR3 runs to 13 residues. CDR1 is ENHRY and CDR2 is SYGVKD in the germline V gene. This CDR3 is CAISEMEGEGYTF. The CDR3 nucleotides are TGTGCCATCAGTGAGATGGAGGGTGAGGGCTACACCTTC.

The rearrangement uses TRBV11-2 and TRBJ2-5, with D unclear. CDR1 and CDR2 from the germline V gene are SGHAT and FQNNGV. Deletions cut 5 bases from V and 5 bases from J, with 12 bases between. CDR3 length equals 13 residues. In DNA form, the CDR3 reads TGTGCCAGCAGCCGGAGTGGGGTGGAGACCCAGTACTTC. This translates into CASSRSGVETQYF. The full variable domain, in which reference TRBV11-2 and TRBJ2-5 provide the parts outside the CDR3, is EAGVAQSPRYKIIEKRQSVAFWCNPISGHATLYWYQQILGQGPKLLIQFQNNGVVDDSQLPKDRFSAERLKGVDSTLKIQPAKLEDSAVYLCASSRSGVETQYFGPGTRLLVL.

The V gene is TRBV2, the J gene TRBJ1-1; a weak D match, TRBD1 (6 bases). Germline CDR1 is SNHLY and CDR2 is FYNNEI. The V end was cut by 7 bases, the J end by 1 base, with 10 bases between. The CDR3 is 13 amino acids. The CDR3 DNA reads as TGTGCCAGCAAAGAACAGGGGAACACTGAAGCTTTCTTT. As protein: CASKEQGNTEAFF.

The chain couples TRBV2 to TRBJ2-5, with 8 nucleotides matching TRBD2. The germline CDR1 and CDR2 sequences are SNHLY and FYNNEI. V lost 7 bases, J lost 1 base, and 8 bases stayed unmatched. The CDR3 is 15 amino acids. CDR3 sequence reads: CASKERGIPQETQYF. CDR3 nucleotides: TGTGCCAGCAAAGAGCGGGGGATCCCCCAAGAGACCCAGTACTTC.

The chain uses TRBV12-5 and TRBJ2-3; unclear D gene. The germline gives CDR1 LGHNT, CDR2 FRNRAP. The CDR3 covers 11 residues. The V and J ends lost 1 base and 6 bases respectively, with 2 bases between them. CDR3 in DNA: TGTGCTAGTGGTTTGGCGGATACGCAGTATTTT. It encodes CASGLADTQYF.

V gene TRBV10-3 combines with J gene TRBJ2-7; D not certain. V lost 2 bases to trimming and J lost 6 bases, with 14 bases between them. Germline loops: CDR1 ENHRY, CDR2 SYGVKD. The CDR3 sequence is 14 residues long. The CDR3, as DNA: TGTGCCATCAGTGAGGAGGTAGGAAGCTTCGAGCAGTACTTC. This gives the protein CAISEEVGSFEQYF.

In the case of this clone: Without the conserved terminal phenylalanine or tryptophan, this CDR3 likely stems from a read error. This chain joins TRBV5-1 and TRBJ1-6; no reliable D call. The CDR3 extends over 15 amino acids. V was cut by 2 bases and J by 1 base, with 7 bases left in between. Germline loops: CDR1 SGHRS, CDR2 YFSETQ. CDR3: CASSFSGSYNSPLHL. The CDR3 DNA reads TGCGCCAGCAGCTTTTCGGGATCCTATAATTCACCCCTCCACCTT.

V and J are TRBV9 and TRBJ1-3; D remains ambiguous. The CDR3 is 12 residues long. Trimming removed 4 bases from V and 1 base from J, with 3 bases in between. The germline V gene encodes CDR1 SGDLS and CDR2 YYNGEE. Here the CDR3 DNA reads TGTGCCAGCAGCCCATCTGGAAACACCATATATTTT. Encoded protein: CASSPSGNTIYF.

V usage is TRBV5-1 and J usage is TRBJ1-3; TRBD1 is a possible D gene (6 bases). With 4 bases removed from V and 2 bases from J, the gap between germline ends came to 10 bases. Per germline, CDR1 SGHRS and CDR2 YFSETQ. The length of the CDR3 is 14 residues. The CDR3 reads CASSPDSAGNTIYF. Here the CDR3 DNA reads TGCGCCAGCAGCCCGGACAGTGCTGGAAACACCATATATTTT.

The rearrangement links TRBV2 to TRBJ1-5; D is possibly TRBD1 (5 bases). Germline loops: CDR1 SNHLY, CDR2 FYNNEI. The CDR3 contains 15 residues. Trimming left V 2 bases short and J 9 bases short, with 17 bases between. The CDR3 coding sequence is TGTGCCAGCAGTGAAAATTCGGCAGGGTGGGCGCCCCAGCATTTT. It specifies CASSENSAGWAPQHF.

The V call is TRBV2, the J call TRBJ2-5; D may be TRBD2 (5 bases). There are 12 residues in the CDR3. Germline V gene sequence: CDR1 SNHLY, CDR2 FYNNEI. V dropped 7 bases and J dropped 5 bases, with 11 bases sitting between them. The CDR3 sequence: CASTMKRETQYF. CDR3 DNA: TGTGCCAGCACCATGAAGCGGGAGACCCAGTACTTC.

The chain joins TRBV7-9 to TRBJ2-2; D remains ambiguous. This CDR3 comprises 16 residues. The V gene's germline CDR1 is SEHNR and CDR2 FQNEAQ (reference sequence). Trimming left V 0 bases short and J 7 bases short, with 15 bases between. The CDR3 sequence: CASSLAGSNRYGELFF. The CDR3 DNA is TGTGCCAGCAGCTTAGCGGGTAGTAACAGATACGGGGAGCTGTTTTTT.

The gene calls are TRBV19 and TRBJ1-1; perhaps TRBD1 as D (5 bases). CDR1 and CDR2 (germline): LNHDA, SQIVND (reference sequence). Trimming left V 5 bases short and J 1 base short, with 8 bases between. This CDR3 has 13 residues. DNA of the CDR3: TGTGCCAGTAGTGCTACAGGGAACACTGAAGCTTTCTTT. This gives the protein CASSATGNTEAFF.

V usage is TRBV2 and J usage is TRBJ1-1; 9 bases agree with TRBD1. Per germline, CDR1 SNHLY and CDR2 FYNNEI. The length of the CDR3 is 15 residues. The J segment lost 4 bases and the V segment lost 7 bases, leaving 10 bases of the junction unmatched. CDR3 bases: TGTGCCAGCATTTGGGACAGGGTAGCGAGCACTGAAGCTTTCTTT. Amino acids: CASIWDRVASTEAFF. Full variable domain (outside the CDR3, taken from reference TRBV2 and TRBJ1-1): EPEVTQTPSHQVTQMGQEVILRCVPISNHLYFYWYRQILGQKVEFLVSFYNNEISEKSEIFDDQFSVERPDGSNFTLKIRSTKLEDSAMYFCASIWDRVASTEAFFGQGTRLTVV.

The chain recombines TRBV2 with TRBJ1-3; the D is unclear. Per the germline V gene, CDR1 is SNHLY and CDR2 is FYNNEI. The CDR3 has 11 residues. The V gene lost 3 bases and the J gene lost 3 bases, with 0 bases spanning the gap. DNA of the CDR3: TGTGCCAGCAGTGATGGAAACACCATATATTTT. The encoded protein is CASSDGNTIYF.

The chain uses TRBV5-6 and TRBJ2-1; 10 nucleotides align to TRBD1. V lost 0 bases, J lost 15 bases, and 12 bases stayed unmatched. The CDR3 runs 15 residues. The germline V gene has CDR1 SGHDT and CDR2 YYEEEE. CDR3 amino acids: CASSLVGQGRTSSFF. CDR3 DNA sequence: TGTGCCAGCAGCTTGGTGGGACAGGGGCGGACGTCGTCGTTCTTC.